The clone carrying this T cell receptor beta chain was recorded a few times. TCRdb reprocessed the 5' RACE reads via MiXCR and lists one record per CDR3 protein. The sample holds fewer than 90,000 distinct CDR3 sequences, more than 11% seen once. This sample was taken from a study of T-cell memory formation after mild COVID-19. V lost 2 bases and J 5 bases, leaving 20 bases between the germline ends. This CDR3 is 17 amino acids long. The germline V gene has CDR1 MGHDK and CDR2 SYGVNS. The source of this sequence is an adult woman who had mild COVID-19 (a few samples of this study predate the infection). Cell type and time point are not known. This chain links TRBV25-1 with TRBJ2-3; the D gene is possibly TRBD2 (5 bases). Sequencing was performed on PBMCs or a T cell subset sorted from them (not recorded which). In nucleotides, the CDR3 is TGTGCCAGCAGTGAAAAGTGGGCGGGTTCAGAAGGAGATACGCAGTATTTT. Encoded protein: CASSEKWAGSEGDTQYF. The whole variable domain, remainder taken from reference TRBV25-1 and TRBJ2-3, is EADIYQTPRYLVIGTGKKITLECSQTMGHDKMYWYQQDPGMELHLIHYSYGVNSTEKGDLSSESTVSRIRTEHFPLTLESARPSHTSQYLCASSEKWAGSEGDTQYFGPGTRLTVL.